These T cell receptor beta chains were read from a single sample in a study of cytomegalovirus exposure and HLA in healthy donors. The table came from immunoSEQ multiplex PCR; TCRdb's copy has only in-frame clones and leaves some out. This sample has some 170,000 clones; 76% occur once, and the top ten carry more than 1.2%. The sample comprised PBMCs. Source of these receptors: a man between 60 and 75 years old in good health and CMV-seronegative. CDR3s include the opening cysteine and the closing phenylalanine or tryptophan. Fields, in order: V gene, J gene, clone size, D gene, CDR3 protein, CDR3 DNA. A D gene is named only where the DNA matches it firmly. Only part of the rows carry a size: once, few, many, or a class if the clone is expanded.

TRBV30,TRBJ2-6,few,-,CAWSLPGANVLTF,TGTGCCTGGAGCCTACCTGGGGCCAACGTCCTGACTTTC
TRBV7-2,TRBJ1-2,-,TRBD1,CASSLEGTGMINYGYTF,TGTGCCAGCAGCTTAGAGGGGACAGGAATGATTAACTATGGCTACACCTTC
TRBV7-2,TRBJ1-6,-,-,CASSSAGYNSPLHF,TGTGCCAGCAGCAGTGCGGGTTATAATTCACCCCTCCACTTT
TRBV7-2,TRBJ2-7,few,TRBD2,CASSLARTSGSEQYF,TGTGCCAGCAGCTTAGCCCGGACTAGCGGGAGTGAGCAGTACTTC
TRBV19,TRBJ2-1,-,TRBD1,CASSPGTGRNNEQFF,TGTGCCAGTAGCCCCGGGACAGGGCGGAACAATGAGCAGTTCTTC
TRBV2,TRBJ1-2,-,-,CASRAGTTSGGYTF,TGTGCCAGCAGGGCCGGGACAACCTCGGGCGGCTACACCTTC
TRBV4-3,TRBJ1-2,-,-,CASSQGRVAGYTF,TGCGCCAGCAGCCAAGGGAGGGTAGCTGGCTACACCTTC
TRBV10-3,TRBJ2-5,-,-,CASQEVQETQYF,TGTGCCTCGCAGGAAGTTCAAGAGACCCAGTACTTC
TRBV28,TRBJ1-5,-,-,CASSGGRQRLSNQPQHF,TGTGCCAGCAGCGGGGGGAGACAGAGATTAAGCAATCAGCCCCAGCATTTT
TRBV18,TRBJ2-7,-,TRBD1,CASAHPGQSSYEQYF,TGTGCCAGCGCCCACCCGGGACAGAGCTCCTACGAGCAGTACTTC
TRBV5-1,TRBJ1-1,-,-,CASSLGGVGRAEAFF,TGCGCCAGCAGCTTGGGGGGGGTGGGACGCGCTGAAGCTTTCTTT
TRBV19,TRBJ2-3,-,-,CATLLSGSDTQYF,TGTGCCACCCTCCTTAGCGGTTCAGATACGCAGTATTTT
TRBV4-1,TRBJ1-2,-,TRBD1,CASSQEYRGGYTF,TGCGCCAGCAGCCAGGAATACAGGGGTGGCTACACCTTC
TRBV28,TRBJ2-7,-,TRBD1,CASSLGQGSYEQYF,TGTGCCAGCAGCCTGGGACAGGGTTCCTACGAGCAGTACTTC
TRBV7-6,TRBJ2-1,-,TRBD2,CASSPTSGEFGEQFF,TGTGCCAGCAGCCCCACTAGCGGGGAATTTGGTGAGCAGTTCTTC
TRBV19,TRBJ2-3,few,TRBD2,CATALGHGGRGTDTQYF,TGTGCCACCGCTTTGGGACATGGCGGGAGGGGGACAGATACGCAGTATTTT
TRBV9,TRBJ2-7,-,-,CASSVDPLLNEQYF,TGTGCCAGCAGCGTAGACCCGCTCCTAAACGAGCAGTACTTC
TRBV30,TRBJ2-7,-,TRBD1,CAWSTGTGAHEQYF,TGTGCCTGGAGTACCGGGACAGGGGCCCACGAGCAGTACTTC
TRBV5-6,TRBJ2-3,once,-,CASSLRSGSSDTQYF,TGTGCCAGCAGCTTAAGGAGCGGATCATCAGATACGCAGTATTTT
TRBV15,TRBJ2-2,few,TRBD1,CATSRDTWTGGPGELFF,TGTGCCACCAGCAGAGACACGTGGACAGGGGGGCCCGGGGAGCTGTTTTTT
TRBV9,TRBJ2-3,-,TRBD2,CASSVLGTTPDTQYF,TGTGCCAGCAGCGTGTTAGGGACTACCCCAGATACGCAGTATTTT
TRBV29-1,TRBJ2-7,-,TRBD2,CSVEVSGGGEQYF,TGCAGCGTTGAGGTATCGGGGGGTGGCGAGCAGTACTTC
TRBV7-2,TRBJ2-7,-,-,CASSLAADRSYEQYF,TGTGCCAGCAGTCTCGCCGCGGACAGATCCTACGAGCAGTACTTC
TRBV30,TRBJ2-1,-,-,CAGVLGSNSYNEQFF,TGTGCCGGCGTACTAGGGTCCAACTCCTACAATGAGCAGTTCTTC
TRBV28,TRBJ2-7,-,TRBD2,CASSLSGTSGSYEQYF,TGTGCCAGCAGTTTGTCCGGGACTAGCGGCTCCTACGAGCAGTACTTC
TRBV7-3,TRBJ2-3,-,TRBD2,CASSLGLESDTQYF,TGTGCCAGCAGCTTGGGACTAGAATCAGATACGCAGTATTTT
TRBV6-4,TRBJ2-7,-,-,CATPGLHLYYEQYF,TGTGCCACGCCGGGACTCCACCTTTACTACGAGCAGTACTTC